One and the same sample provided the 15 T cell receptor beta chains below, sequenced in a study of CD8 T cells in Susac syndrome. Reverse transcription of roughly 0.5 to 1 ug RNA was carried out with random hexamers. TCRdb recomputed calls from the immunoSEQ multiplex PCR reads with MiXCR, one row per CDR3 protein. Among about 200,000 distinct CDR3 sequences listed, 95% were seen once. The sample comprised CD4+ T cells from PBMCs. The receptor source for this set is a human donor with multiple sclerosis.

This clonotype was counted a single time. The chain couples TRBV5-1 to TRBJ1-3; 7 nucleotides align to TRBD1. The CDR3 runs 16 residues. V was pared by 4 bases and J by 2 bases, with 9 bases of the junction left unmatched. Germline loops: CDR1 SGHRS, CDR2 YFSETQ. CDR3 loop: CASSVQGDRAGNTIYF. CDR3 coding DNA: TGCGCCAGCAGCGTCCAAGGAGACAGGGCTGGAAACACCATATATTTT.

This sequence joins TRBV9 and TRBJ1-2, with D uncertain. Per the germline V gene, CDR1 is SGDLS and CDR2 is YYNGEE. CDR3 length: 17 residues. V was pared by 0 bases and J by 3 bases, with 18 bases between. Written as DNA, the CDR3 is TGTGCCAGCAGCGTAGGCATCCAGAGCGAGCTCGACTATGGCTACACCTTC. Translated, it gives CASSVGIQSELDYGYTF.

The chain has TRBV6-5 and TRBJ2-1, with no clear D. Germline lookup yields CDR1 MNHEY and CDR2 SVGAGI. The V and J ends lost 6 bases and 3 bases respectively, with 9 bases between them. This CDR3 spans 13 amino acids. The CDR3 DNA is TGTGCCAGCAGGACACTCAGCTACAATGAGCAGTTCTTC. Protein sequence: CASRTLSYNEQFF.

The V and J genes are TRBV10-3 and TRBJ1-6; tentatively, D is TRBD1 (5 bases). In germline, CDR1 is ENHRY, CDR2 SYGVKD. CDR3 length equals 15 residues. Between the trimmed V and J ends, which lost 7 bases and 9 bases, there was a span of 19 bases. The CDR3 DNA reads TGTGCCATCAAAGGAGCGGGGGAGGGTGGTTCACCCCTCCACTTT. Translating it yields CAIKGAGEGGSPLHF.

V is TRBV20-1 and J is TRBJ2-1; a possible D gene is TRBD2 (7 bases). In germline, CDR1 is DFQATT, CDR2 SNEGSKA (reference sequence). V lost 3 bases and J 1 base, leaving 16 bases between the germline ends. The CDR3 has 16 amino acids. The chain's CDR3 is CSARAPGGRSYNEQFF. The DNA of the CDR3 is TGCAGTGCTAGGGCCCCCGGGGGGCGGTCCTACAATGAGCAGTTCTTC.

The chain employs TRBV12-3 or TRBV12-4 and TRBJ2-7; TRBD1 agrees at 9 bases. V dropped 5 bases and J dropped 8; count of bases not matched to a gene: 13. The CDR3 is made up of 15 amino acids. The CDR3 nucleotides read TGTGCCAGCAGTATCGCCGGGACAGGGAATGACAAGCAGTACTTC. Amino acids: CASSIAGTGNDKQYF.

V and J are TRBV30 and TRBJ1-2; D not resolved. In germline, CDR1 is GTSNPN, CDR2 SVGIG (reference sequence). This CDR3 comprises 13 residues. Trimming cost V 0 bases and J 8 bases, with 13 bases left between them. CDR3: CAWSVGGPRGYTF. The CDR3 DNA sequence: TGTGCCTGGAGTGTAGGAGGCCCGCGAGGCTACACCTTC. Based on the CDR3 plus reference TRBV30 and TRBJ1-2, the full variable domain is SQTIHQWPATLVQPVGSPLSLECTVEGTSNPNLYWYRQAAGRGLQLLFYSVGIGQISSEVPQNLSASRPQDRQFILSSKKLLLSDSGFYLCAWSVGGPRGYTFGSGTRLTVV.

This chain uses TRBV7-2 with TRBJ2-1; D remains unclear. The V end was cut by 4 bases, the J end by 9 bases, with 16 bases between. CDR3 length equals 14 residues. Germline CDR1 reads SGHTA; CDR2 reads FQGNSA. The CDR3 nucleotides read TGTGCCAGCAGCTCCGTTAACACACTGACTGAGCAGTTCTTC. Translation gives CASSSVNTLTEQFF.

This chain uses TRBV30 with TRBJ1-5, with D possibly TRBD1 on 5 matching bases. This CDR3 region has 16 residues. Germline V lookup: CDR1 GTSNPN, CDR2 SVGIG (reference sequence). V was pared by 3 bases and J by 4 bases, with 19 bases between. The DNA for the CDR3 is TGTGCCTGGAGCCCCAGGGCGGGTCAGGGAAATCAGCCCCAGCATTTT. Its translation is CAWSPRAGQGNQPQHF. Full variable domain (rest looked up from reference TRBV30 and TRBJ1-5): SQTIHQWPATLVQPVGSPLSLECTVEGTSNPNLYWYRQAAGRGLQLLFYSVGIGQISSEVPQNLSASRPQDRQFILSSKKLLLSDSGFYLCAWSPRAGQGNQPQHFGDGTRLSIL.

V gene TRBV29-1 combines with J gene TRBJ1-2, with D unresolved. V was cut by 4 bases and J by 4 bases, with 10 bases left in between. The V gene's germline CDR1 is SQVTM and CDR2 ANQGSEA. CDR3 size: 12 residues. The CDR3 sequence is CSVVEVGYGYTF. CDR3 bases: TGCAGCGTTGTTGAAGTTGGCTATGGCTACACCTTC.

This chain joins TRBV15 and TRBJ2-7; D perhaps matches TRBD1 (6 bases). Germline CDR1 and CDR2: LNHNV and YYDKDF (reference sequence). This CDR3 has 15 amino acids. V was pared by 2 bases and J by 3 bases, with 14 bases between. CDR3 nucleotide sequence: TGTGCCACCAGCAGACCGGACAGCCAGGACTACGAGCAGTACTTC. Translated, it gives CATSRPDSQDYEQYF.

Here the CDR3 reads CASSQREHTEAFF. CDR3 sequence (DNA): TGTGCCAGCAGCCAGAGGGAGCACACTGAAGCTTTCTTT. V gene TRBV7-9 combines with J gene TRBJ1-1; D unclear. Trimming took 5 bases from V and 3 from J, leaving 10 bases between them. This CDR3 region has 13 residues. Looked up from germline, CDR1 is SEHNR and CDR2 is FQNEAQ (reference sequence). The full variable domain, with the rest looked up from reference TRBV7-9 and TRBJ1-1, is DTGVSQNPRHKITKRGQNVTFRCDPISEHNRLYWYRQTLGQGPEFLTYFQNEAQLEKSRLLSDRFSAERPKGSFSTLEIQRTEQGDSAMYLCASSQREHTEAFFGQGTRLTVV.

The chain uses TRBV20-1 and TRBJ2-3; D is possibly TRBD2 (5 bases). The CDR3 is 15 residues long. Trimming took off 0 bases at V and 5 bases at J, with 15 bases between the two ends. The germline gives CDR1 DFQATT, CDR2 SNEGSKA (reference sequence). CDR3 sequence: CSARDRADYGDTQYF. DNA for the CDR3: TGCAGTGCTAGAGATCGGGCCGACTACGGAGATACGCAGTATTTT.

CDR3 residues: CATSDPGVRGGRDEQFF. The CDR3 DNA follows: TGTGCCACCAGTGATCCCGGAGTGCGGGGGGGCCGGGATGAGCAGTTCTTC. V is TRBV24-1 and J is TRBJ2-1, with 9 bases identical to TRBD2. After removal of 3 bases from V and 8 bases from J, the junction contained 13 bases not matched to a gene. Looked up from germline, CDR1 is KGHDR and CDR2 is SFDVKD. The CDR3 runs 17 residues.

V and J are TRBV20-1 and TRBJ2-5; perhaps D is TRBD1 or TRBD2 (5 bases each). The germline V gene encodes CDR1 DFQATT and CDR2 SNEGSKA (reference sequence). Trimming cost V 4 bases and J 5 bases, with 17 bases left between them. This CDR3 has 14 amino acids. CDR3 protein: CSAMARVGDETQYF. The CDR3 DNA reads as TGCAGTGCTATGGCCAGGGTGGGAGACGAGACCCAGTACTTC.